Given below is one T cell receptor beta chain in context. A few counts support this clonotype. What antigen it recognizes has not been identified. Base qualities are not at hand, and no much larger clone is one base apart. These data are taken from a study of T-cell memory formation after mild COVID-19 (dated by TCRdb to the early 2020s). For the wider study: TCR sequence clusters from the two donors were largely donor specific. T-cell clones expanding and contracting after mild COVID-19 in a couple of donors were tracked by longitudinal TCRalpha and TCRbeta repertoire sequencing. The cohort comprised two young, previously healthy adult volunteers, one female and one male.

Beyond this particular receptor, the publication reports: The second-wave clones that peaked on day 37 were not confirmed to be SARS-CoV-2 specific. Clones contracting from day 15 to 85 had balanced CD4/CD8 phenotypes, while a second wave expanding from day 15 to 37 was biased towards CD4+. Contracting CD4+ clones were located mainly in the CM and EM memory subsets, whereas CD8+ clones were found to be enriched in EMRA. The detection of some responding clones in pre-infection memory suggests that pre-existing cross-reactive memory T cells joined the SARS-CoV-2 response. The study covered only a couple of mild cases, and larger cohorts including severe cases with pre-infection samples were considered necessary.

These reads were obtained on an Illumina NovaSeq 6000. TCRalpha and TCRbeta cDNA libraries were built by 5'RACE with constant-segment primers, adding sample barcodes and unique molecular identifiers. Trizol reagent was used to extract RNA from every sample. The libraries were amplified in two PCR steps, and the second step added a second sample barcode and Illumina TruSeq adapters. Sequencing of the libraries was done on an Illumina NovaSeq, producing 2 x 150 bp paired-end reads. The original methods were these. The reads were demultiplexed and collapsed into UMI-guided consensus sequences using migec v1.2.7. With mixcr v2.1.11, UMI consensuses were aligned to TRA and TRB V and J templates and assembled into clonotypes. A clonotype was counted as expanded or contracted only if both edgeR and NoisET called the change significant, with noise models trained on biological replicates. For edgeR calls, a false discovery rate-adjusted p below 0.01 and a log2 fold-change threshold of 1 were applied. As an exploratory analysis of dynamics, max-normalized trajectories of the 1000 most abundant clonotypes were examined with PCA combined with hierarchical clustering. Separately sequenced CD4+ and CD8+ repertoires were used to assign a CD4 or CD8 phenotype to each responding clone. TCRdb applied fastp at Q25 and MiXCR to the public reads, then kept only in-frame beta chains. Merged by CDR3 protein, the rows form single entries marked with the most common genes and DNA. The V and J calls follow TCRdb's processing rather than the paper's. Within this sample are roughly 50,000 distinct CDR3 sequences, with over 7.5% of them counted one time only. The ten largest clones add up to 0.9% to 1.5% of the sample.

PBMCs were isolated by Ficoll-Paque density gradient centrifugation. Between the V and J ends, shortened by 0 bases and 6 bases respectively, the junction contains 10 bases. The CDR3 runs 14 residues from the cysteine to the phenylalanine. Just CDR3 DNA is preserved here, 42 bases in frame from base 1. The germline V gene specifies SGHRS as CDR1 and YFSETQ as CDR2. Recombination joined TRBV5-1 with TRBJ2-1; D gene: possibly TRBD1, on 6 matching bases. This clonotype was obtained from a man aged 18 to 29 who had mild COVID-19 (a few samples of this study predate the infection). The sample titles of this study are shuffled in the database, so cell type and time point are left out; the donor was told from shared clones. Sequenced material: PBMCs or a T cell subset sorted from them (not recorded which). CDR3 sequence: CASSLVAGANEQFF. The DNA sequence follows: TGCGCCAGCAGCTTGGTGGCAGGGGCCAATGAGCAGTTCTTC.